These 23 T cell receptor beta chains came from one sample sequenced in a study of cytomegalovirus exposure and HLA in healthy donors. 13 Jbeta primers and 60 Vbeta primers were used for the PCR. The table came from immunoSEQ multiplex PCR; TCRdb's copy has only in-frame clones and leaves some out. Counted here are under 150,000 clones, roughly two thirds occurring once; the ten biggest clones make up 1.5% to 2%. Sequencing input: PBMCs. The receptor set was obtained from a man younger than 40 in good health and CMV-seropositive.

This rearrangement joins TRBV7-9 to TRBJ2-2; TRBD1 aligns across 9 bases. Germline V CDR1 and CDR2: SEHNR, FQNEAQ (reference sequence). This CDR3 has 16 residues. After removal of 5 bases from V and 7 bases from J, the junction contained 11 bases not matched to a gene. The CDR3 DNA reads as TGTGCCAGCAGCCCGCATTGGGACAGGGATGGCGGGGAGCTGTTTTTT. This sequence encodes CASSPHWDRDGGELFF.

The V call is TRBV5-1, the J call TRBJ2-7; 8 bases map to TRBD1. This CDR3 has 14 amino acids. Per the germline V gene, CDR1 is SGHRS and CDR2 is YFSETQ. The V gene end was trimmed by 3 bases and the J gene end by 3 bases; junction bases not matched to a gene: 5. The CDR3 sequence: CASSSGTGSYEQYF. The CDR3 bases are TGCGCCAGCAGCTCGGGGACAGGAAGCTACGAGCAGTACTTC.

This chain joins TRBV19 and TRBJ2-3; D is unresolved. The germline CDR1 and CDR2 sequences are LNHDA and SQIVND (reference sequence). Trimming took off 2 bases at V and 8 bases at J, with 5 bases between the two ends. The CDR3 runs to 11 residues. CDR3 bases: TGTGCCAGTAGTATACGTTCTACGCAGTATTTT. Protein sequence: CASSIRSTQYF.

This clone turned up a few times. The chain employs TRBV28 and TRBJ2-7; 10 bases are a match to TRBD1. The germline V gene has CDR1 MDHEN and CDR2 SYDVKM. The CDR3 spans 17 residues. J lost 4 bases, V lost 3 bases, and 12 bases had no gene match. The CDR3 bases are TGTGCCAGCAGTTTGGGGGGACAGGGGACTTTCCCTTACGAGCAGTACTTC. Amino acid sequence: CASSLGGQGTFPYEQYF.

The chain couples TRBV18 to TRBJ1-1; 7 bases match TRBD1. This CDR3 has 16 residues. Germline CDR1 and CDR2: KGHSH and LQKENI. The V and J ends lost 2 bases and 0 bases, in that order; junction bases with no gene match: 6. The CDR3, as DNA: TGTGCCAGCTCACCAACCTTACAGGGGTTGAACACTGAAGCTTTCTTT. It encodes CASSPTLQGLNTEAFF.

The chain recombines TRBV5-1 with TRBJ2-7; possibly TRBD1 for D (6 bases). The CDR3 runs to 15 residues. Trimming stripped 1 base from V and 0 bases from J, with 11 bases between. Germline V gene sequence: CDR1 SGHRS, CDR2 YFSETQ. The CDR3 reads CASSLTGYSSYEQYF. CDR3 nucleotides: TGCGCCAGCAGCTTGACAGGGTATAGCTCCTACGAGCAGTACTTC.

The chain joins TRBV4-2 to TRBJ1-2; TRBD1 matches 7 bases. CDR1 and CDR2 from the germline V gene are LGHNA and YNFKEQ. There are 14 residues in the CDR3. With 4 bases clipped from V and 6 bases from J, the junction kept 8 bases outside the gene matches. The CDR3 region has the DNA TGTGCCAGCAGCCGCACAGGGGACTCCCATGGCTACACCTTC. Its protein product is CASSRTGDSHGYTF.

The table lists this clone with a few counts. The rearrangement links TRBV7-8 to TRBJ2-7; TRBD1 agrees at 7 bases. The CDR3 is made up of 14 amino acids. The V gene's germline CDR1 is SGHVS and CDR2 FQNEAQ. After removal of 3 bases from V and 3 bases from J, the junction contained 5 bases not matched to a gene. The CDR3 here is CASSLTGPYYEQYF. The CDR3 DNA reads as TGTGCCAGCAGCTTGACAGGGCCCTACTACGAGCAGTACTTC.

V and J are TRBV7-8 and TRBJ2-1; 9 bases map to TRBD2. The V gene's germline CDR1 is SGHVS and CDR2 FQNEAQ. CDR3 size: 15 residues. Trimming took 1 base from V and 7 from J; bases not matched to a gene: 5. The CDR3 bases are TGTGCCAGCAGCTTAGGGGCGGGAGGGCGAAATGAGCAGTTCTTC. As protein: CASSLGAGGRNEQFF.

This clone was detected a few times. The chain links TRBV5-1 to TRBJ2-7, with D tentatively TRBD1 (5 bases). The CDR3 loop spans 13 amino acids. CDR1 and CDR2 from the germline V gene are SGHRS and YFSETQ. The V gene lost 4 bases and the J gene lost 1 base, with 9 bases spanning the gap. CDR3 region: CASSPDKSYEQYF. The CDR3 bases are TGCGCCAGCAGCCCGGACAAGTCCTACGAGCAGTACTTC.

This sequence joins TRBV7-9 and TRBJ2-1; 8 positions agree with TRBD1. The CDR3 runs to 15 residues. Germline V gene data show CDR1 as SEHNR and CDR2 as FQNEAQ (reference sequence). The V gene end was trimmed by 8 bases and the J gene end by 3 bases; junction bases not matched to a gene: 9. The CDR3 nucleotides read TGTGCCAGCGGAAAAGGGACAGGCGTCTACAATGAGCAGTTCTTC. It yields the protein CASGKGTGVYNEQFF.

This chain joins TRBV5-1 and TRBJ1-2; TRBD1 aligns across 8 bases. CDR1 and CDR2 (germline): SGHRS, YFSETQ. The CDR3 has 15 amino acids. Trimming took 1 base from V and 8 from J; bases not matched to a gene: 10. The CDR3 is CASSLRLDRGGGYTF. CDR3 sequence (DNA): TGCGCCAGCAGCTTGCGACTAGACAGGGGCGGCGGCTACACCTTC.

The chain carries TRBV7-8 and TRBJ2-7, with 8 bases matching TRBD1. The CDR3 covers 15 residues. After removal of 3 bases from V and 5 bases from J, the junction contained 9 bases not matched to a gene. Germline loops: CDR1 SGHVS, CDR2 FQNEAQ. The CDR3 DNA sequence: TGTGCCAGCAGCTTCCATGACAGGGGAGTGCACGAGCAGTACTTC. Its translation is CASSFHDRGVHEQYF.

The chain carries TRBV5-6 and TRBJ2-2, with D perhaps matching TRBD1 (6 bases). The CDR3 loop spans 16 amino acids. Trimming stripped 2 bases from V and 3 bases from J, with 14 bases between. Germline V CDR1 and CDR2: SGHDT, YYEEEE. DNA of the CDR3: TGTGCCAGCAGCTTTCTAGCTAAGGGGGACACCGGGGAGCTGTTTTTT. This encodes CASSFLAKGDTGELFF.

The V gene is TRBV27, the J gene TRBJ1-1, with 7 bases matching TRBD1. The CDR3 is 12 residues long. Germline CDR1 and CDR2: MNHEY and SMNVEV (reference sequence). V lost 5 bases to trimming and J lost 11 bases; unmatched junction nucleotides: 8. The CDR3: CASSPRQGWAFF. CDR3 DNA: TGTGCCAGCAGTCCAAGACAGGGTTGGGCTTTCTTT.

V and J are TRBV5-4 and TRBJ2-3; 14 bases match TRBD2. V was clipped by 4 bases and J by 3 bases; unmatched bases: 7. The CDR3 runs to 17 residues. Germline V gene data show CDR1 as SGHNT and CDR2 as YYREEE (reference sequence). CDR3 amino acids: CASSIGTSGGFTDTQYF. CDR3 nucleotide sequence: TGTGCCAGCAGCATAGGGACTAGCGGGGGTTTTACAGATACGCAGTATTTT.

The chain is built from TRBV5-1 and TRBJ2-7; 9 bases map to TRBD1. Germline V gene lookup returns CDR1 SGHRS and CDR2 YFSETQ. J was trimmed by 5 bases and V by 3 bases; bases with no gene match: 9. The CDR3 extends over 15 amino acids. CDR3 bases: TGCGCCAGCAGCTCTAATGGACAGGGGAGGAACGAGCAGTACTTC. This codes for CASSSNGQGRNEQYF.

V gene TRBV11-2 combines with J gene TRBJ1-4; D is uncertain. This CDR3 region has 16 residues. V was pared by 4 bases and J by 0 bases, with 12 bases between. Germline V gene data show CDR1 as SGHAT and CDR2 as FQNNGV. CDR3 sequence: CASSSNLQSTNEKLFF. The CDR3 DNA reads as TGTGCCAGCAGCTCCAACCTACAGTCAACTAATGAAAAACTGTTTTTT.

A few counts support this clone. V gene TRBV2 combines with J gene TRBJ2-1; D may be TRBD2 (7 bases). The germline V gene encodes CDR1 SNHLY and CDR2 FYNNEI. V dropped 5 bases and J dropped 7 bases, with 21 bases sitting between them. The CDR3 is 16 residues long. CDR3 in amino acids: CASSRIGGEGQNEQFF. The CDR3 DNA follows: TGTGCCAGCAGTCGGATAGGGGGGGAGGGCCAGAATGAGCAGTTCTTC.

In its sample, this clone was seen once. CDR3 protein: CASSLQSRARRNTEAFF. In DNA form, the CDR3 reads TGTGCCAGCAGCTTACAGTCGCGCGCGCGGAGGAACACTGAAGCTTTCTTT. The V gene is TRBV7-2, the J gene TRBJ1-1; D gene unclear. There are 17 residues in the CDR3. V was trimmed by 2 bases and J by 1 base, leaving 17 bases between them. Germline CDR1 SGHTA, CDR2 FQGNSA.

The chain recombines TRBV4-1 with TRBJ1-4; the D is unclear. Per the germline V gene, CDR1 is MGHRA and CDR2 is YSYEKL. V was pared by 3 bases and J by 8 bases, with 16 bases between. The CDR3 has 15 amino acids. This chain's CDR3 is CASSHSRDLGEKLFF. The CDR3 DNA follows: TGCGCCAGCAGCCATAGCCGGGATCTCGGCGAAAAACTGTTTTTT.

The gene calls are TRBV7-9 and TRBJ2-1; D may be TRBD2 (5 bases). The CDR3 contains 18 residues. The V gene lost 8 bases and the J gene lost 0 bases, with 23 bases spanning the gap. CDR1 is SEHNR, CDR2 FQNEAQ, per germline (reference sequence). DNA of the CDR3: TGTGCCAGCTTAAATGTCCGGGATCCAGCCTACTCCTACAATGAGCAGTTCTTC. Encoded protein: CASLNVRDPAYSYNEQFF.

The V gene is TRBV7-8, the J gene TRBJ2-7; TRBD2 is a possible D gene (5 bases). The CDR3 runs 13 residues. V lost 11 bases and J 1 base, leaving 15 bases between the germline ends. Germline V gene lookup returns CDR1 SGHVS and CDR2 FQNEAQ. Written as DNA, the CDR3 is TGTGCCTCCCGAGGGAGCGCTTCCTACGAGCAGTACTTC. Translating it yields CASRGSASYEQYF.